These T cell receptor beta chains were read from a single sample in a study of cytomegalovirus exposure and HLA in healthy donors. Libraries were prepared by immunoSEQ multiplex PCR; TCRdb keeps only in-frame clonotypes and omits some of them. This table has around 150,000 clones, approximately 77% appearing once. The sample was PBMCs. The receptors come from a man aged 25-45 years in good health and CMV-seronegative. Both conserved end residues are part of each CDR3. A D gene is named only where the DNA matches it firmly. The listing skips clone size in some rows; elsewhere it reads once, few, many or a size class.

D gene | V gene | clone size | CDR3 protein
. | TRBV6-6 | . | CASSYSRGTEAFF
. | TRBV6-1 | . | CASSEIWGGGTEAFF
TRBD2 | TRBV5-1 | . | CASSLGREMYEQYF
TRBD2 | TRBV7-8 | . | CASSPKASGRGEQYF
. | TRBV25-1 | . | CASSPDTINTEAFF
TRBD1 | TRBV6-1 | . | CASSAGQMLYEQYF
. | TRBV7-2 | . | CASSFTRSEETQYF
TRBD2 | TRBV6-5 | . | CASSWTSGNEQFF
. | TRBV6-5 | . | CASRQGSGSSYEQYF
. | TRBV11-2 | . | CASSPHKEGGYGYTF
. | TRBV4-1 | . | CASSQVGGSNQPQHF
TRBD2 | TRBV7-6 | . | CASSRTSGYTGELFF
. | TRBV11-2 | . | CASSLGGEAYNEQFF
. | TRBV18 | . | CASSPENGGNTIYF
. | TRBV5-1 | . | CASSSLAEKNIQYF
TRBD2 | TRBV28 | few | CASRTSGRASFF
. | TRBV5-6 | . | CASSLGLGTNEEPQHF
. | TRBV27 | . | CASSLTQGVGPLHF
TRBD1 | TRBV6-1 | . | CASSEIPGQGQETQYF
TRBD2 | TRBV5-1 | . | CASSNRLAGRNEQFF
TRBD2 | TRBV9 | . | CASSPGEGAGGPLSEQFF
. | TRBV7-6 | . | CASSLQGAGANVLTF
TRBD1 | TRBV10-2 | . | CASSGQGGTGANVLTF
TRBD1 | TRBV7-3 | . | CASSPGQEHGYTF
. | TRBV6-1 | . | CASGVAYDSNQPQHF
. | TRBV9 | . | CASSVEYREGEQYF
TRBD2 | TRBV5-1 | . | CASSLQAGGGTDTQYF
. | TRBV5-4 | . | CASSWARSTDTQYF
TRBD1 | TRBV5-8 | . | CASSRGTGLNTEAFF
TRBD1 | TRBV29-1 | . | CSVEGTGSETQYF
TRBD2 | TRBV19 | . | CASSLGRAGVSEQYF
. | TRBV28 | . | CASRTDSPEQFF
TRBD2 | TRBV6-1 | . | CASRRAGGESLEQYF
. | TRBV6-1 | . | CASSENPPIKSSYNEQFF
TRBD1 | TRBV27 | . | CASSSRTGYREAFF
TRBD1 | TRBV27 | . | CASSLRGLDEQYF
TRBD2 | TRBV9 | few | CASSASGRGETQYF
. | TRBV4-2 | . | CASSQDWQENTEAFF
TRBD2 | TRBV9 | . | CASSASSGTGEQYF
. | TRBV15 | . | CATSPSDSPYEQYF
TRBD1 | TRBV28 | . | CASSDRDSPTYEQYF
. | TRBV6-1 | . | CASSGPQVGTEAFF
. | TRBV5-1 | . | CASSPSSFGYTF
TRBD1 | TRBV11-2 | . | CASSSRGDRLSYEQYF
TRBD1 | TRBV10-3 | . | CAISERQGNNYGYTF
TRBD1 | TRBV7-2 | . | CASKTGGQETQYF
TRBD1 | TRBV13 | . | CASSTPQATGAGNTIYF
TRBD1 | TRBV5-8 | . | CASSYSWTGSSYEQYF
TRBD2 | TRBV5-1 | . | CASSLAGESYNEQFF
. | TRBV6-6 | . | CASSTRDSRYEQYF
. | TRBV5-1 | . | CASRTDSNQPQHF